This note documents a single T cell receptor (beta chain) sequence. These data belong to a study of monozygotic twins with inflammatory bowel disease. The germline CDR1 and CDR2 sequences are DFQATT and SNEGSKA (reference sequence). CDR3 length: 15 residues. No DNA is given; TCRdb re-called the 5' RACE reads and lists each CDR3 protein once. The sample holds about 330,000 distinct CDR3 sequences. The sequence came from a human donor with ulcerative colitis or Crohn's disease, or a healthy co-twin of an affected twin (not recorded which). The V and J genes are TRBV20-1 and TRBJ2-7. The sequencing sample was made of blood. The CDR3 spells CSARDRLDSSYEQYF.